Sequencing of this T cell receptor beta chain was carried out in a study of immune evolution from preneoplasia to lung adenocarcinoma (dated by TCRdb to the early 2020s). Describing the broader study: HLA loss of heterozygosity was found in approximately 7.6% of AIS, about 16% of MIA and under 40% of ADC lesions, and in no AAH lesions. TCR sequencing data were obtained from approximately 50 patients. The sample size was set by how many specimens were available, not by a prior power calculation. According to the study, some 110 samples went through TCR sequencing. Resected precursor lesions (AAH, AIS, MIA) and invasive adenocarcinomas were each compared against paired morphologically normal lung tissue. Immune contexture across lung adenocarcinoma precursors and invasive adenocarcinoma was profiled using immune gene expression, TCR sequencing and multiplex immunofluorescence. POLYSOLVER was used to infer Class I HLA alleles from exome data, and LOHHLA was used to detect allele-specific HLA loss. Whole exome sequencing and methylation data from the same cohort of nodules were integrated with the immune data. In total, the cohort included 50 to 60 patients with pulmonary nodules, all of whom underwent surgical resection. Paper-wide results and their limitations: The findings were based on association rather than direct causation, and larger cohorts with long-term follow-up and longitudinal biopsies were deemed needed. The highest clonality was observed in normal lung, whereas higher T cell density and diversity but lower clonality appeared to be present in later-stage lesions. Because all patients were from Japan and China, applicability to Western populations was uncertain. The highest top T cell clone frequencies were observed in normal lung, and a progressive decrease in top T cell clone frequencies appeared to occur from AAH through AIS, MIA and invasive adenocarcinoma. Compared with EGFR-mutant or double wild-type lesions, KRAS-mutant nodules had the highest T cell clonality.

Cut back by 6 bases and 6 bases, the V and J ends lie 18 bases apart. Taken from the germline V gene (reference sequence), the CDR1 and CDR2 loops are LNHDA and SQIVND. From the cysteine through the phenylalanine, the CDR3 covers 14 amino acids. The only DNA kept is the CDR3, 42 bases in frame from the first base. The patients had resection in Japan or China between the mid-2010s and the late 2010s. Two lung cancer pathologists independently reviewed H&E slides to confirm the histologic diagnosis of every case. For nucleic acid extraction, premalignant or tumor cells were enriched by macro-dissection following pathologic assessment. DNA was isolated from FFPE tissue using the AllPrep DNA/RNA FFPE Kit. Turning to this clone: Its antigen remains undetermined. Within one base of it there is no much larger clone, and no base qualities were kept.

Using the immunoSEQ hsTCRbeta Kit, TCR beta CDR3 regions were sequenced from DNA. From the authors' description of their analysis: TCR sequencing data were analysed with the ImmunoSEQ Analyzer. T cell clonality was defined as 1 minus Pielou's evenness computed on productive rearrangements. T cell diversity was measured with the inverse Simpson index on productive templates. T cell density was defined as TCR beta template counts normalized to usable DNA, with usable DNA estimated by amplification and sequencing of housekeeping genes. Two-sided Kruskal-Wallis tests were used to compare TCR metrics across histologic stages. In TCRdb, the immuneACCESS table is reduced to in-frame sequences with V and J assigned. These tables do not hold every clone; where another copy was compared, an unresolved V gene accounts for under half, and the others remain unexplained. V, J and clone size reflect that table, while D and trimming were determined from the DNA. The sample table shows around 9,100 clones, and more than 80% are seen once. The top ten clones comprise 2.5% to 3% of the sample.

The source material was FFPE lung adenocarcinoma in situ tissue. Explained via the paper, the cell subset or site label denotes: preinvasive adenocarcinoma in situ (AIS). The V gene is TRBV19 and the J gene is TRBJ2-7; the D segment is perhaps TRBD1 or TRBD2, each sharing 5 matched bases. The receptor comes from a person aged 65 to 85 with lung adenocarcinoma. The CDR3 amino acid sequence is: CASSQGYSGSEQYF. The DNA sequence follows: TGTGCCAGTAGCCAAGGTTACTCAGGGAGCGAGCAGTACTTC.